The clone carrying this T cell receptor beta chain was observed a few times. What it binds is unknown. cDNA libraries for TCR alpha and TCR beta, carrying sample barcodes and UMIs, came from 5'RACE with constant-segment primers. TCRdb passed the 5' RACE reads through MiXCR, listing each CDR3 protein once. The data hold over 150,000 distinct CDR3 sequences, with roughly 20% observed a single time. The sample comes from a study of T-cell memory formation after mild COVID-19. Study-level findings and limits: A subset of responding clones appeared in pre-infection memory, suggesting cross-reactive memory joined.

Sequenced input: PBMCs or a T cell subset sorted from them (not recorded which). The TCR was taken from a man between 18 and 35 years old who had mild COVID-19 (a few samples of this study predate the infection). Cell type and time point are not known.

The CDR3 sequence is CSARDPTEFGNTIYF. Written as DNA, the CDR3 is TGCAGTGCTAGAGACCCGACAGAGTTCGGAAACACCATATATTTT. The V gene is TRBV20-1, the J gene TRBJ1-3; D is perhaps TRBD1 (5 bases). The CDR3 runs to 15 residues. With 0 bases removed from V and 4 bases from J, the gap between germline ends came to 13 bases. The V gene's germline CDR1 is DFQATT and CDR2 SNEGSKA (reference sequence).